These T cell receptor beta chains were read from a single sample in a study of pediatric ulcerative colitis. Clones were read by immunoSEQ multiplex PCR, and TCRdb kept only the in-frame ones, dropping some. The sample shows tens of thousands of clones, about 80% of them seen only once. Sequenced: blood. These TCRs come from a boy younger than 18 with moderate ulcerative colitis. Each CDR3 is given with its conserved first and last residue. Fields, in order: clone size, V gene, D gene, J gene, CDR3 protein, CDR3 DNA. A D gene is named only where the DNA matches it firmly. Not all rows give a size; the values are once, few, many and, for expanded clones, a class.

>NA|TRBV13|NA|TRBJ1-1
CASSSVNLEAFF
TGTGCCAGCAGCTCCGTTAATCTTGAAGCTTTCTTT
>few|TRBV2|NA|TRBJ1-1
CASSDMKGGNTEAFF
TGTGCCAGCAGTGATATGAAGGGGGGGAACACTGAAGCTTTCTTT
>NA|TRBV25-1|NA|TRBJ2-1
CASSDTRGGATYNEQFF
TGTGCCAGCAGTGACACGCGAGGGGGGGCCACCTACAATGAGCAGTTCTTC
>NA|TRBV18|TRBD2|TRBJ2-7
CASSAGLTVYEQYF
TGTGCCAGCTCAGCGGGACTAACTGTCTACGAGCAGTACTTC
>once|TRBV20-1|NA|TRBJ2-1
CSALGANEQFF
TGCAGTGCGTTAGGAGCGAATGAGCAGTTCTTC
>NA|TRBV18|NA|TRBJ2-7
CASSPGQSYEQYF
TGTGCCAGCTCACCTGGACAGTCCTACGAGCAGTACTTC
>NA|TRBV6-5|NA|TRBJ1-2
CASSYDRRNYGYTF
TGTGCCAGCAGTTACGATAGGCGTAACTATGGCTACACCTTC
>NA|TRBV27|NA|TRBJ1-2
CASSLNKHPLGYTF
TGTGCCAGCAGTTTAAACAAACACCCGCTGGGCTACACCTTC
>NA|TRBV4-1|NA|TRBJ1-1
CASSHLTGSVTEAFF
TGCGCCAGCAGCCACTTAACAGGGTCGGTCACTGAAGCTTTCTTT
>few|TRBV9|NA|TRBJ1-6
CASSVAENSPLHF
TGTGCCAGCAGCGTAGCAGAGAATTCACCCCTCCACTTT
>NA|TRBV4-2|NA|TRBJ2-7
CASSQVRDGSYEQYF
TGTGCCAGCAGCCAAGTTAGGGACGGGTCCTACGAGCAGTACTTC
>NA|TRBV2|TRBD2|TRBJ2-7
CASSEALQASGSYEQYF
TGTGCCAGCAGTGAAGCGCTTCAGGCTAGCGGGTCCTACGAGCAGTACTTC
>NA|TRBV12-5|NA|TRBJ1-4
CASGLGQSTNEKLFF
TGTGCTAGTGGTTTGGGACAGAGCACTAATGAAAAACTGTTTTTT
>NA|TRBV5-1|NA|TRBJ1-1
CASSFGQKTEAFF
TGCGCCAGCAGCTTCGGACAGAAGACTGAAGCTTTCTTT
>NA|TRBV19|TRBD1|TRBJ1-2
CASTLLGAGGDYGYTF
TGTGCCAGTACCCTATTAGGGGCAGGGGGCGACTATGGCTACACCTTC
>NA|TRBV6-6|NA|TRBJ1-4
CASCPTVYEKLFF
TGTGCCAGCTGCCCGACAGTTTATGAAAAACTGTTTTTT